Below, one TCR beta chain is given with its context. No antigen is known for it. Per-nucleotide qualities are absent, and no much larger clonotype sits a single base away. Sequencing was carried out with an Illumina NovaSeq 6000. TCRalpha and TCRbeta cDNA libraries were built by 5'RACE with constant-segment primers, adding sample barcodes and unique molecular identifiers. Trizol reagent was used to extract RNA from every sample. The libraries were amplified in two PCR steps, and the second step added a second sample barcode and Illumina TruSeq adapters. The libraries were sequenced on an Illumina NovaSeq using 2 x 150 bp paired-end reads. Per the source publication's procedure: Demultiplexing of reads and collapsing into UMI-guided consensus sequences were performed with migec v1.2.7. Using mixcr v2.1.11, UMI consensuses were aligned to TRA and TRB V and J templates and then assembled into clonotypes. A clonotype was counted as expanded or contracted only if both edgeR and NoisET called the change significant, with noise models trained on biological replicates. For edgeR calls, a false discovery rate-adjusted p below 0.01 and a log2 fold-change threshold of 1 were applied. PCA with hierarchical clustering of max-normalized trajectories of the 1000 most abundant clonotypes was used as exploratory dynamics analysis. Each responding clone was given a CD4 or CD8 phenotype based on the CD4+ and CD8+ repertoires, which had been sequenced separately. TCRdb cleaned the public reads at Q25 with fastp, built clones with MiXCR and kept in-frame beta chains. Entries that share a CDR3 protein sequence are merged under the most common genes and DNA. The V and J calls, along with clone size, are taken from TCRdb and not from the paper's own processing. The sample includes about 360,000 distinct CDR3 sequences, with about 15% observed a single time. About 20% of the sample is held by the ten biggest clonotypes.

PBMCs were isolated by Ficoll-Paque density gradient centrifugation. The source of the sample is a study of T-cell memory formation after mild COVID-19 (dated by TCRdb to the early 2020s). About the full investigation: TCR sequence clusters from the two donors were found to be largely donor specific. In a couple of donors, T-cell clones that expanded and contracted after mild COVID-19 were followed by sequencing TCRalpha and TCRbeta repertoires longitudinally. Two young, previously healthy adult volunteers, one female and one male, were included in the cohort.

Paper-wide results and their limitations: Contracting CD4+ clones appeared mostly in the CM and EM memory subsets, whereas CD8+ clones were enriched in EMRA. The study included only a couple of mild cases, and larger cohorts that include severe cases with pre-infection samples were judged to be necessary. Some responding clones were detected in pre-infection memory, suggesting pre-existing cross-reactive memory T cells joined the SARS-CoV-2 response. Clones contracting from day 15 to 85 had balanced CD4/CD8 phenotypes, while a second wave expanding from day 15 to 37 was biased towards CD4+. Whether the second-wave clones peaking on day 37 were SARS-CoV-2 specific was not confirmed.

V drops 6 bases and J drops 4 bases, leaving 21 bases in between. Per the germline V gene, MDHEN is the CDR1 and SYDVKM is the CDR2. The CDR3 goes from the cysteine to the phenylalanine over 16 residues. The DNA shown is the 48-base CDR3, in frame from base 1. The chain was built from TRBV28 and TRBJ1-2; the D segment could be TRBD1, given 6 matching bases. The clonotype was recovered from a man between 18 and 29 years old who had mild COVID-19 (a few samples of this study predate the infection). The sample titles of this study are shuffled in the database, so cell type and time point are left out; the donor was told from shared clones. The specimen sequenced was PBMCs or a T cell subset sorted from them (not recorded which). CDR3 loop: CASSPGGGPGPYGYTF. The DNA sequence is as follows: TGTGCCAGCAGCCCTGGTGGGGGCCCGGGTCCCTATGGCTACACCTTC.